This T cell receptor beta chain came from a study of patients and donors after allogeneic stem cell transplantation. TCRdb reanalysed the RT-PCR reads using MiXCR and keeps one entry per CDR3 protein. The sample includes around 150,000 distinct CDR3 sequences, roughly 35% of them seen just once. Germline lookup yields CDR1 SGHRS and CDR2 YFSETQ. This CDR3 region has 15 residues. Trimming took 0 bases from V and 5 from J, leaving 12 bases between them. The chain links TRBV5-1 to TRBJ1-5, with D tentatively TRBD1 (5 bases). The material sequenced was blood, either unsorted or a sorted T cell fraction (not recorded which). The TCR was taken from a human donor who was either an allogeneic HSCT recipient or a stem cell or donor lymphocyte infusion donor (not recorded which). It is not recorded whose cells these are; they may come from a transplant donor. The DNA of the CDR3 is TGCGCCAGCAGCTTGGGGGGCGGGATGTATCAGCCCCAGCATTTT. Translation gives CASSLGGGMYQPQHF.